These 23 T cell receptor beta chains came from one sample sequenced in a study of OX40 agonist ivuxolimab in advanced cancers. TCRdb keeps only in-frame clones here, not all; method: immunoSEQ multiplex PCR. The sample yields 95,000 to 120,000 clones, roughly 90% seen once. Sequenced material: CD4+ or CD8+ T cells sorted from blood, taken in a trial of the OX40 agonist ivuxolimab. These receptors came from an adult with an advanced solid tumor such as melanoma, head and neck, liver or kidney cancer.

V and J are TRBV30 and TRBJ2-1, with D maybe TRBD2 (5 bases). V lost 2 bases, J lost 4 bases, and 21 bases lay in between. CDR3 length: 17 residues. Germline assignment: CDR1 GTSNPN and CDR2 SVGIG (reference sequence). The DNA for the CDR3 is TGTGCCTGGAGTCGGCATAAGCGGAAACTGTTGTACAATGAGCAGTTCTTC. Residues: CAWSRHKRKLLYNEQFF.

The genes are TRBV19 and TRBJ2-7; 9 bases are a match to TRBD1. The CDR3 covers 16 residues. CDR1 is LNHDA and CDR2 is SQIVND in the germline V gene (reference sequence). J was trimmed by 0 bases and V by 5 bases; bases with no gene match: 8. As DNA, the CDR3 is TGTGCCAGTAGTTACTCCGGACAGGGGTCCTCCTACGAGCAGTACTTC. Its protein is CASSYSGQGSSYEQYF.

This clone was counted once. V gene TRBV19 combines with J gene TRBJ2-7, with 9 bases aligning to TRBD2. The junction had 10 bases not matched to a gene; V was cut back by 4 bases and J by 0 bases. The length of the CDR3 is 17 residues. The germline gives CDR1 LNHDA, CDR2 SQIVND (reference sequence). CDR3 nucleotides: TGTGCCAGTAGTAGTAAGGGGACTAGCAGCTACTCCTACGAGCAGTACTTC. It encodes CASSSKGTSSYSYEQYF. Drawing the rest from reference TRBV19 and TRBJ2-7, the complete variable domain is DGGITQSPKYLFRKEGQNVTLSCEQNLNHDAMYWYRQDPGQGLRLIYYSQIVNDFQKGDIAEGYSVSREKKESFPLTVTSAQKNPTAFYLCASSSKGTSSYSYEQYFGPGTRLTVT.

V is TRBV30 and J is TRBJ2-1; perhaps TRBD2 as D (6 bases). The CDR3 totals 14 residues. Germline V gene sequence: CDR1 GTSNPN, CDR2 SVGIG (reference sequence). The ends were cut back, 7 bases at V and 2 bases at J, with 15 bases in the middle. The CDR3: CAFTRDSTYNEQFF. In DNA form, the CDR3 reads TGTGCCTTCACCCGGGACTCCACCTACAATGAGCAGTTCTTC.

J is TRBJ2-4 and V is TRBV7-2; no clear D gene. Per germline, CDR1 SGHTA and CDR2 FQGNSA. The V and J ends lost 8 bases and 8 bases respectively, with 19 bases between them. The CDR3 has 14 residues. CDR3: CASGYGGSSDIQYF. CDR3 coding DNA: TGTGCCAGCGGCTACGGCGGCTCATCGGACATTCAGTACTTC.

This clone has just one count. This rearrangement joins TRBV7-2 to TRBJ2-1; possible D gene TRBD2, 5 bases. V was trimmed by 1 base and J by 6 bases, leaving 10 bases between them. Germline V gene data show CDR1 as SGHTA and CDR2 as FQGNSA. This CDR3 comprises 14 residues. The CDR3 reads CASSLVRVANEQFF. The CDR3 nucleotides are TGTGCCAGCAGCTTAGTGAGGGTAGCCAATGAGCAGTTCTTC.

The rearrangement uses TRBV19 and TRBJ1-1; D is unresolved. V gave up 6 bases and J gave up 1 base, with 9 bases separating them. In germline, CDR1 is LNHDA, CDR2 SQIVND (reference sequence). The CDR3 has 13 amino acids. Here the CDR3 reads CASRITENTEAFF. CDR3 DNA sequence: TGTGCCAGTAGGATAACAGAGAACACTGAAGCTTTCTTT.

V and J are TRBV5-1 and TRBJ2-7; 11 nucleotides agree with TRBD1. V lost 4 bases, J lost 6 bases, and 3 bases stayed unmatched. Germline values: CDR1 SGHRS, CDR2 YFSETQ. The CDR3 runs 13 residues. In nucleotides, the CDR3 is TGCGCCAGCAGCCCGGGGACAGGGGGCGAGCAGTACTTC. It is translated as CASSPGTGGEQYF.

This clone occurred a few times. V gene TRBV18 combines with J gene TRBJ1-1; 8 nucleotides line up with TRBD1. J was trimmed by 1 base and V by 4 bases; bases with no gene match: 5. Germline CDR1 is KGHSH and CDR2 is LQKENI. The CDR3 contains 15 residues. CDR3 bases: TGTGCCAGCTCACTAGGACAGGGACCGAACACTGAAGCTTTCTTT. Translation: CASSLGQGPNTEAFF.

The J gene is TRBJ2-6, the V gene TRBV4-2; 10 bases align to TRBD2. V trimming: 0 bases; J trimming: 0 bases; junction bases outside the gene matches: 11. The germline gives CDR1 LGHNA, CDR2 YNFKEQ. This CDR3 spans 21 amino acids. DNA for the CDR3: TGTGCCAGCAGCCAAGAGGCGCCTAGCGGGAGTTCTTTCTCTGGGGCCAACGTCCTGACTTTC. It specifies CASSQEAPSGSSFSGANVLTF.

The chain has TRBV2 and TRBJ2-5; D not certain. Germline lookup yields CDR1 SNHLY and CDR2 FYNNEI. This CDR3 comprises 11 residues. V lost 7 bases and J 5 bases, leaving 8 bases between the germline ends. The CDR3 bases are TGTGCCAGCACCGAGTCCGAGACCCAGTACTTC. Translating gives CASTESETQYF.

The chain recombines TRBV6-4 with TRBJ1-2; 7 bases fit TRBD1. The CDR3 extends over 18 amino acids. CDR1 and CDR2 from the germline V gene are MRHNA and SNTAGT. J gave up 6 bases and V 0 bases, and 16 bases lay outside the gene matches. The CDR3 bases are TGTGCCAGCAGTGACTCTCCTATGGTGAACAGGGGCTCGGATGGCTACACCTTC. This translates into CASSDSPMVNRGSDGYTF.

The rearrangement uses TRBV6-5 and TRBJ1-5, with 7 positions matching TRBD1. The CDR3 length is 15 residues. From germline, CDR1 is MNHEY and CDR2 SVGAGI. J gave up 5 bases and V 6 bases, and 10 bases lay outside the gene matches. CDR3 loop: CASRSETGHDQPQHF. The DNA for the CDR3 is TGTGCCAGCAGATCGGAGACAGGGCATGATCAGCCCCAGCATTTT.

The V call is TRBV19, the J call TRBJ1-2; D is unresolved. Per the germline V gene, CDR1 is LNHDA and CDR2 is SQIVND (reference sequence). The CDR3 runs 13 residues. Trimming shortened V by 5 bases and J by 7 bases, and 14 bases separated the two germline ends. The CDR3 is CASSYDGLTGYTF. CDR3 nucleotide sequence: TGTGCCAGTAGTTATGATGGCCTTACTGGCTACACCTTC.

This clone has just a few counts. The chain couples TRBV9 to TRBJ2-5; unclear D gene. Germline V gene sequence: CDR1 SGDLS, CDR2 YYNGEE. The CDR3 extends over 11 amino acids. V was clipped by 0 bases and J by 5 bases, with 2 bases between them. CDR3 region: CASSVAETQYF. The CDR3 DNA follows: TGTGCCAGCAGCGTAGCGGAGACCCAGTACTTC.

V usage is TRBV11-2 and J usage is TRBJ1-4; 9 nucleotides match TRBD1. V gave up 5 bases and J gave up 4 bases; unmatched junction bases: 2. The germline gives CDR1 SGHAT, CDR2 FQNNGV. The CDR3 length is 14 residues. CDR3 sequence: CASSPTGGNEKLFF. The CDR3 DNA is TGTGCCAGCAGCCCGACAGGGGGTAATGAAAAACTGTTTTTT.

This clone was seen once. The gene calls are TRBV20-1 and TRBJ2-5; the D gene is possibly TRBD1 (6 bases). Per the germline V gene, CDR1 is DFQATT and CDR2 is SNEGSKA (reference sequence). There are 11 residues in the CDR3. V was cut by 7 bases and J by 2 bases, with 8 bases left in between. DNA of the CDR3: TGCAGTGGGACAGTACAAGAGACCCAGTACTTC. Its translation: CSGTVQETQYF.

This clone was seen only once. The chain couples TRBV7-9 to TRBJ2-3; tentative D call: TRBD1 (6 bases). Between the trimmed V and J ends, which lost 8 bases and 2 bases, there was a span of 14 bases. Per germline, CDR1 SEHNR and CDR2 FQNEAQ (reference sequence). The CDR3 covers 14 residues. The CDR3 DNA reads TGTGCCAGCGCAGGAGGACAGTACACAGATACGCAGTATTTT. The encoded protein is CASAGGQYTDTQYF.

The chain recombines TRBV7-9 with TRBJ1-3; D not certain. V was cut by 5 bases and J by 0 bases, with 17 bases left in between. The CDR3 has 17 amino acids. CDR1 and CDR2 from the germline V gene are SEHNR and FQNEAQ (reference sequence). The CDR3 region has the DNA TGTGCCAGCAGCCAAGAAAGTCCCTTAAGCTCTGGAAACACCATATATTTT. It specifies CASSQESPLSSGNTIYF.

V and J are TRBV30 and TRBJ1-1; no firm D call. The CDR3 length is 15 residues. Per germline, CDR1 GTSNPN and CDR2 SVGIG (reference sequence). Trimming pared 1 base from V and 2 bases from J, leaving 14 bases between. The CDR3 loop is CAWSESLQFNTEAFF. CDR3 sequence (DNA): TGTGCCTGGAGTGAAAGTCTGCAATTCAACACTGAAGCTTTCTTT.

The chain has TRBV9 and TRBJ2-2, with TRBD1 as a possible D gene (6 bases). The CDR3 consists of 16 residues. The germline V gene has CDR1 SGDLS and CDR2 YYNGEE. Trimming removed 4 bases from V and 5 bases from J, with 18 bases in between. CDR3 loop: CASSPRGGIGTGELFF. The CDR3 region has the DNA TGTGCCAGCAGCCCCAGAGGGGGTATCGGAACCGGGGAGCTGTTTTTT.

The V gene is TRBV6-6, the J gene TRBJ2-3, with D perhaps TRBD2 (6 bases). This CDR3 is built from 15 residues. Germline V CDR1 and CDR2: MNHNY, SVGAGI (reference sequence). With 2 bases removed from V and 2 bases from J, the gap between germline ends came to 11 bases. DNA for the CDR3: TGTGCCAGCAGTTACAGGGACTCCTTCACAGATACGCAGTATTTT. Translation gives CASSYRDSFTDTQYF.

DNA of the CDR3: TGTGCCAGCAGCTCCCATGGGGGAAATTCACCCCTCCACTTT. Its protein is CASSSHGGNSPLHF. This sequence joins TRBV11-2 and TRBJ1-6, with D possibly matching TRBD1 (5 bases). Germline CDR1 is SGHAT and CDR2 is FQNNGV. Trimming cost V 4 bases and J 7 bases, with 11 bases left between them. The CDR3 has 14 amino acids.